These 5 T cell receptor beta chains originate from one sample sequenced in a study of CD8 T cells in ankylosing spondylitis. From the 5' RACE reads, TCRdb called clonotypes with MiXCR, one entry per CDR3 protein. The sample lists roughly 180,000 distinct CDR3 sequences, approximately 9% seen once, with approximately 15% in the top ten. The sequenced material came from blood, either unsorted or a sorted T cell fraction (not recorded which). Source of these receptors: a female donor with ankylosing spondylitis or in good health (not recorded which).

A few counts support this clonotype. The V gene is TRBV29-1, the J gene TRBJ2-5; D remains unclear. Germline V gives CDR1 SQVTM, CDR2 ANQGSEA. The CDR3 sequence is 12 residues long. V gave up 1 base and J gave up 4 bases, with 7 bases separating them. Written as DNA, the CDR3 is TGCAGCGTTGAAGGAATTTCAGAGACCCAGTACTTC. This sequence encodes CSVEGISETQYF.

This clonotype showed up just a few times. The CDR3 reads CASSEEASGRNEQFF. CDR3 DNA sequence: TGTGCCAGCAGTGAAGAGGCTAGCGGGAGGAATGAGCAGTTCTTC. This rearrangement joins TRBV2 to TRBJ2-1, with TRBD2 matching over 11 bases. Unmatched junction bases numbered 3, after V lost 1 base and J lost 7 bases. Germline V gene lookup returns CDR1 SNHLY and CDR2 FYNNEI. This CDR3 contains 15 residues.

This chain uses TRBV7-8 with TRBJ2-5, with D tentatively TRBD1 (5 bases). Germline-derived CDR1 and CDR2 are SGHVS and FQNEAQ. Trimming stripped 5 bases from V and 3 bases from J, with 16 bases between. The CDR3 length is 15 residues. The CDR3 DNA reads as TGTGCCAGCAGCAACCAGGGATATGGGGAAGAGACCCAGTACTTC. It is translated as CASSNQGYGEETQYF.

The chain recombines TRBV29-1 with TRBJ2-7, with 8 bases matching TRBD1. The CDR3 covers 14 residues. The ends lost 6 bases at V and 4 bases at J; junction bases unmatched: 11. In germline, CDR1 is SQVTM, CDR2 ANQGSEA. The CDR3 bases are TGCAGCGTAGCCCCCCAGGGGGCGGGTTACGAGCAGTACTTC. Protein product: CSVAPQGAGYEQYF.

This clonotype was counted only a few times. The chain recombines TRBV6-7 with TRBJ2-1; TRBD2 matches 9 bases. TRBV6-7 qualifies as an ORF whose function is uncertain. The V gene end was trimmed by 8 bases and the J gene end by 10 bases; junction bases not matched to a gene: 21. The CDR3 consists of 17 residues. The CDR3 here is CASPNPLRGRVRGEQFF. CDR3 bases: TGTGCCAGCCCTAACCCCTTGCGCGGGAGGGTCCGGGGCGAGCAGTTCTTC.